This TCR beta chain was captured by sequencing in a study of T cells after yellow fever vaccination. Across the whole study: SMART-Seq v4 Ultra Low Input handled preparation of low-cell-number fractions.

The study's findings and limits: Booster sampling recovered most clones from primary vaccination (approximately 97% CD4, approximately 88% CD8).

TCR cDNA was made by 5'RACE template switching, adding a universal primer site and UMIs. TCRdb re-analysed the 5' RACE reads in MiXCR, keeping a single row per CDR3 protein. This sample yields hundreds of thousands of distinct CDR3 sequences, of which roughly an eighth are seen a single time; 15% belongs to the top ten. This clonotype has only a few counts. The antigen remains undetermined. Trimming took off 0 bases at V and 3 bases at J, with 14 bases between the two ends. This CDR3 has 16 residues. Per germline, CDR1 PRHDT and CDR2 FYEKMQ (reference sequence). The specimen comprised PBMCs, sampled on the day of the yellow fever booster vaccination. The chain couples TRBV13 to TRBJ1-2; tentative D call: TRBD1 (6 bases). This clonotype originated in a man aged 25-40 years who received the YFV17D yellow fever vaccine. The chain's CDR3 is CASSLGLGGAHYGYTF. The CDR3 nucleotides are TGTGCCAGCAGCTTAGGCTTAGGGGGGGCACACTATGGCTACACCTTC.